This paragraph covers one TCR beta chain sequence. Germline and genes: mouse. TCRdb's table, derived via immunoSEQ multiplex PCR, lists solely in-frame clones and lacks some. In the table there are around 6,000 clones, approximately 45% of which are singletons. This entry comes from a study of tissue T cells after allogeneic stem cell transplantation. The time point denotes: mouse harvest day 7 after allogeneic transplant. Each mouse received 10^7 T-cell-depleted marrow cells plus 10^6 splenic CD5+ T cells by tail vein. This mouse GVHD model was MHC-mismatched B6 to BALB/c, profiled day 7 or 14. Sequenced material: skin. The TCR sequence derives from a female BALB/c mouse given C57BL/6 T cells with graft-versus-host disease after an allogeneic hematopoietic cell transplant.

CDR3 sequence: CTCSTGRAREQYF. The DNA read from the CDR3 is TGCACCTGCAGTACTGGGAGGGCGAGGGAACAGTAC. This chain joins TRBV1 and TRBJ2-7, with a possible D match to TRBD2 (6 bases). The observed sequence ends 1 residue before the CDR3 terminus, with the missing tail filled in from the germline J gene. V was pared by 5 bases and J by 7 bases, with 15 bases between. The CDR3 covers 13 residues. Germline V gene lookup returns CDR1 NSQYPW and CDR2 LRSPGD (reference sequence).